The 30 T cell receptor beta chains below were found in one sample sequenced in a study of T-cell memory formation after mild COVID-19. TCRdb independently ran MiXCR on the 5' RACE reads; one entry per CDR3 protein. The table records under 300,000 distinct CDR3 sequences, approximately 10% of them present only once. What was sequenced was PBMCs or a T cell subset sorted from them (not recorded which). These TCRs come from a man in his late teens or twenties who had mild COVID-19 (a few samples of this study predate the infection). Cell type and time point are not known.

This clonotype was seen a handful of times. This sequence joins TRBV27 and TRBJ2-3; 12 nucleotides match TRBD2. The CDR3 sequence is 16 residues long. The V gene's germline CDR1 is MNHEY and CDR2 SMNVEV (reference sequence). The V gene end was trimmed by 4 bases and the J gene end by 1 base; junction bases not matched to a gene: 3. CDR3: CASSSTSGGGTDTQYF. CDR3 DNA sequence: TGTGCCAGCAGTTCGACTAGCGGGGGAGGCACAGATACGCAGTATTTT.

This clonotype appeared a few times. J is TRBJ2-3 and V is TRBV15; weak D call: TRBD2 (5 bases). CDR1 LNHNV and CDR2 YYDKDF come from the germline V gene (reference sequence). V lost 5 bases and J lost 5, with 11 bases in between. The CDR3 length is 13 residues. The CDR3 is CATSVQRVDTQYF. The CDR3, as DNA: TGTGCCACCAGCGTGCAGAGGGTAGATACGCAGTATTTT.

Many counts were recorded for this clonotype. The gene calls are TRBV6-5 and TRBJ2-5; D might be TRBD1 (7 bases). The V gene lost 6 bases and the J gene lost 6 bases, with 20 bases spanning the gap. Germline V gives CDR1 MNHEY, CDR2 SVGAGI. The CDR3 length is 15 residues. The CDR3 loop is CASSSGGGGAKTQYF. The CDR3 nucleotides are TGTGCCAGCAGCTCCGGTGGAGGGGGCGCGAAGACCCAGTACTTC.

This clonotype came up a few times. At one end, the junction sequence differs from germline, possibly due to a read error. The J gene is TRBJ2-5, the V gene TRBV11-2; no firm D call. The CDR3 covers 14 residues. The germline V gene encodes CDR1 SGHAT and CDR2 FQNNGV. CDR3 sequence: CASSVSPSVGADHF. The CDR3 region has the DNA TGTGCCAGCAGCGTTTCCCCTTCCGTAGGCGCTGATCACTTC.

The V and J genes are TRBV11-3 and TRBJ2-2; TRBD2 aligns across 10 bases. V dropped 5 bases and J dropped 7; count of bases not matched to a gene: 7. The CDR3 runs 15 residues. Per germline, CDR1 SGHNT and CDR2 YENEEA. The CDR3 loop is CASSPQRGGIGELFF. CDR3 DNA sequence: TGTGCCAGCAGCCCTCAGCGGGGGGGCATCGGGGAGCTGTTTTTT.

The chain uses TRBV6-5 and TRBJ1-1; 11 positions agree with TRBD1. V lost 2 bases, J lost 0 bases, and 2 bases stayed unmatched. This CDR3 is built from 16 residues. Germline V gene lookup returns CDR1 MNHEY and CDR2 SVGAGI. CDR3 protein: CASSYRTGGVNTEAFF. The CDR3, as DNA: TGTGCCAGCAGTTACAGGACAGGGGGCGTGAACACTGAAGCTTTCTTT.

This clonotype was detected many times. The J gene is TRBJ2-4, the V gene TRBV7-2; 7 nucleotides line up with TRBD1. After removal of 3 bases from V and 1 base from J, the junction contained 6 bases not matched to a gene. The CDR3 totals 16 residues. Germline CDR1 reads SGHTA; CDR2 reads FQGNSA. The CDR3 region is CASSFTGDGAKNIQYF. CDR3 bases: TGTGCCAGCAGCTTTACAGGGGATGGGGCCAAAAACATTCAGTACTTC.

The table lists this clonotype with many counts. CDR3 loop: CASSFGGSSMNTEAFF. The CDR3 DNA is TGCGCCAGCAGCTTCGGGGGGTCGAGTATGAACACTGAAGCTTTCTTT. The V and J genes are TRBV5-1 and TRBJ1-1; a weak D match, TRBD1 (5 bases). CDR1 is SGHRS and CDR2 is YFSETQ in the germline V gene. Between the trimmed V and J ends, which lost 2 bases and 0 bases, there was a span of 14 bases. This CDR3 region has 16 residues.

This chain uses TRBV7-2 with TRBJ1-1; D possibly corresponds to TRBD1 (5 bases). In germline, CDR1 is SGHTA, CDR2 FQGNSA. V was clipped by 5 bases and J by 2 bases, with 12 bases between them. This CDR3 is built from 14 residues. In DNA form, the CDR3 reads TGTGCCAGCAGCACTCGGGACTCCAACACTGAAGCTTTCTTT. The encoded protein is CASSTRDSNTEAFF.

V gene TRBV20-1 combines with J gene TRBJ2-5; 8 nucleotides align to TRBD2. Germline CDR1 DFQATT, CDR2 SNEGSKA (reference sequence). V lost 5 bases, J lost 2 bases, and 7 bases stayed unmatched. This CDR3 has 14 amino acids. The CDR3 reads CSASDGGAQETQYF. In DNA form, the CDR3 reads TGCAGTGCTTCTGACGGGGGGGCACAAGAGACCCAGTACTTC.

The chain recombines TRBV4-3 with TRBJ1-5, with D possibly being TRBD1 (5 bases). The V end was cut by 1 base, the J end by 1 base, with 8 bases between. CDR1 and CDR2 (germline): LGHNA, YSLEER. This CDR3 has 15 amino acids. For the CDR3, the DNA is TGCGCCAGCAGCCAAGGATGGGGCAGCAATCAGCCCCAGCATTTT. This codes for CASSQGWGSNQPQHF.

The rearrangement links TRBV5-1 to TRBJ2-2; D remains ambiguous. Per germline, CDR1 SGHRS and CDR2 YFSETQ. CDR3 size: 12 residues. V gave up 5 bases and J gave up 4 bases, with 6 bases separating them. CDR3 bases: TGCGCCAGCAGAGACTTCACCGGGGAGCTGTTTTTT. This codes for CASRDFTGELFF.

This clonotype was picked up many times. The chain has TRBV5-1 and TRBJ2-5; weak D call: TRBD1 (6 bases). Per germline, CDR1 SGHRS and CDR2 YFSETQ. V was cut by 7 bases and J by 5 bases, with 24 bases left in between. The CDR3 loop spans 16 amino acids. The CDR3 DNA follows: TGCGCCAGCTCCTCAAGGGCCTCAGGGGCTGGTGAGACCCAGTACTTC. The encoded protein is CASSSRASGAGETQYF.

The rearrangement joins TRBV6-2 or TRBV6-3 to TRBJ2-1; D might be TRBD1 (6 bases). CDR1 is MNHEY, CDR2 SVGEGT, per germline. Trimming shortened V by 6 bases and J by 9 bases, and 9 bases separated the two germline ends. The CDR3 runs to 11 residues. CDR3 sequence: CASSTGSEQFF. CDR3 coding DNA: TGTGCCAGCAGCACAGGGAGTGAGCAGTTCTTC.

The rearrangement links TRBV12-3 or TRBV12-4 to TRBJ1-1; possibly TRBD1 for D (5 bases). The CDR3 runs 15 residues. V was cut by 6 bases and J by 4 bases, with 18 bases left in between. Here the CDR3 DNA reads TGTGCCAGCAGCCCCTCGCAGGGCCGGGTCACTGAAGCTTTCTTT. This sequence encodes CASSPSQGRVTEAFF.

This clonotype was seen ten or more times. This chain connects TRBV5-1 to TRBJ2-7; the D gene could be TRBD1 or TRBD2 (5 bases each). This CDR3 spans 15 amino acids. V was trimmed by 0 bases and J by 2 bases, leaving 12 bases between them. CDR1 SGHRS and CDR2 YFSETQ come from the germline V gene. CDR3 sequence reads: CASSLDGTPTYEQYV. Here the CDR3 DNA reads TGCGCCAGCAGCTTGGACGGGACCCCCACCTACGAGCAGTACGTC.

The chain uses TRBV12-3 or TRBV12-4 and TRBJ1-5; D gene ambiguous. V gave up 6 bases and J gave up 1 base, with 13 bases separating them. This CDR3 is 15 amino acids long. CDR3 sequence reads: CASSPGRISNQPQHF. In nucleotides, the CDR3 is TGTGCCAGCAGCCCAGGACGGATAAGCAATCAGCCCCAGCATTTT.

This clonotype was observed a few times. V is TRBV5-1 and J is TRBJ2-1, with 9 bases fitting TRBD1. The V segment lost 3 bases and the J segment 5 bases; nucleotides outside the gene matches: 6. Germline V lookup: CDR1 SGHRS, CDR2 YFSETQ. The CDR3 has 15 amino acids. The CDR3 DNA reads TGCGCCAGCAGCTCCCCGGGACAGGGTAACAATGAGCAGTTCTTC. The encoded protein is CASSSPGQGNNEQFF.

The chain employs TRBV27 and TRBJ2-4; D gene ambiguous. The V end lost 7 bases, the J end lost 1 base, and 2 bases lay between the germline ends. Looked up from germline, CDR1 is MNHEY and CDR2 is SMNVEV (reference sequence). This CDR3 region has 11 residues. CDR3 protein: CASTAKNIQYF. For the CDR3, the DNA is TGTGCCAGCACGGCCAAAAACATTCAGTACTTC.

This clonotype was found a few times. J is TRBJ2-2 and V is TRBV6-2 or TRBV6-3, with D perhaps TRBD2 (6 bases). The germline gives CDR1 MNHEY, CDR2 SVGEGT. V was cut by 8 bases and J by 0 bases, with 13 bases left in between. The CDR3 is 15 residues long. The CDR3 here is CASRRRESNTGELFF. In nucleotides, the CDR3 is TGTGCCAGCCGCCGACGGGAGTCGAACACCGGGGAGCTGTTTTTT.

The genes are TRBV5-1 and TRBJ1-5, with 7 positions matching TRBD1. The CDR3 length is 15 residues. Germline assignment: CDR1 SGHRS and CDR2 YFSETQ. With V trimmed by 4 bases and J by 6 bases, 10 bases remained unmatched. CDR3 sequence: CASSATGERSQPQHF. The CDR3 DNA is TGCGCCAGCAGCGCTACAGGGGAGAGGAGTCAGCCCCAGCATTTT.

The rearrangement uses TRBV2 and TRBJ2-3; no firm D call. There are 12 residues in the CDR3. Germline-derived CDR1 and CDR2 are SNHLY and FYNNEI. Trimming took 7 bases from V and 3 from J, leaving 8 bases between them. The CDR3 protein is CASKWITDTQYF. The CDR3 DNA reads TGTGCCAGCAAGTGGATAACAGATACGCAGTATTTT.

The sample holds many counts of this clonotype. The V gene is TRBV5-1, the J gene TRBJ2-1; 9 bases are shared with TRBD1. The CDR3 extends over 17 amino acids. V was pared by 3 bases and J by 8 bases, with 15 bases of the junction left unmatched. Germline CDR1 is SGHRS and CDR2 is YFSETQ. The CDR3 DNA follows: TGCGCCAGCAGCTCGGGACAGGGTCGGCGGGGGTTGTATGAGCAGTTCTTC. Its translation is CASSSGQGRRGLYEQFF.

This clonotype was seen a few times. The rearrangement joins TRBV20-1 to TRBJ1-2; D gene ambiguous. CDR3 length: 11 amino acids. The V gene's germline CDR1 is DFQATT and CDR2 SNEGSKA (reference sequence). V was cut by 4 bases and J by 3 bases, with 6 bases left in between. The CDR3, as DNA: TGCAGTGCTACTACAGACTATGGCTACACCTTC. It is translated as CSATTDYGYTF.

This clonotype has more than one count but fewer than ten. The CDR3 loop is CASSLGAGVQYGYTF. In nucleotides, the CDR3 is TGTGCCAGCAGCTTAGGGGCAGGAGTACAATATGGCTACACCTTC. The rearrangement uses TRBV7-2 and TRBJ1-2; D remains ambiguous. This CDR3 is 15 amino acids long. Trimming took 1 base from V and 5 from J, leaving 14 bases between them. Germline V gives CDR1 SGHTA, CDR2 FQGNSA.

V gene TRBV5-1 combines with J gene TRBJ2-3; D is possibly TRBD1 (6 bases). The CDR3 has 14 residues. The V end lost 2 bases, the J end lost 4 bases, and 11 bases lay between the germline ends. Germline V gene sequence: CDR1 SGHRS, CDR2 YFSETQ. The DNA of the CDR3 is TGCGCCAGCAGCTTTGGGACAAAAGCAGATACGCAGTATTTT. As protein: CASSFGTKADTQYF.

This chain links TRBV6-2 or TRBV6-3 with TRBJ2-2; D is perhaps TRBD1 (6 bases). CDR3 size: 15 residues. The ends were cut back, 2 bases at V and 8 bases at J, with 15 bases in the middle. Per germline, CDR1 MNHEY and CDR2 SVGEGT. The CDR3 loop reads CASSYLNSGAGELFF. As DNA, the CDR3 is TGTGCCAGCAGTTACCTCAACTCAGGGGCGGGGGAGCTGTTTTTT.

This clonotype has a handful of counts. The chain combines TRBV6-1 with TRBJ1-6, with D possibly TRBD1 on 5 matching bases. The CDR3 loop spans 14 amino acids. Trimming stripped 2 bases from V and 9 bases from J, with 11 bases between. Germline V lookup: CDR1 MNHNS, CDR2 SASEGT. In DNA form, the CDR3 reads TGTGCCAGCAGTGAATCGGGGGTAGGTTCACCCCTCCACTTT. Its translation is CASSESGVGSPLHF.

V gene TRBV5-5 combines with J gene TRBJ2-3; D ambiguous. Germline V gene lookup returns CDR1 SGHKS and CDR2 YYEKEE (reference sequence). V lost 4 bases and J lost 5, with 14 bases in between. This CDR3 spans 14 amino acids. For the CDR3, the DNA is TGTGCCAGCAGCCGGCGACCAGATGAAGATACGCAGTATTTT. It specifies CASSRRPDEDTQYF.

In this sample, this clonotype turned up a few times. The chain joins TRBV10-3 to TRBJ2-1, with TRBD1 matching 9 bases. The CDR3 contains 16 residues. The V segment lost 6 bases and the J segment 5 bases; nucleotides outside the gene matches: 11. The germline CDR1 and CDR2 sequences are ENHRY and SYGVKD. CDR3 sequence reads: CAISPGTGKGDNEQFF. The CDR3 coding sequence is TGTGCCATCAGCCCAGGGACAGGGAAGGGAGACAATGAGCAGTTCTTC.